These 18 T cell receptor beta chains share one sample of origin, sequenced in a study of vaccination and CD4 T cells after COVID-19. With the Oncomine TCR Beta short-read assay, DNA from cultured CD4+ T cells was sequenced. Each CDR3 protein is one row after TCRdb ran MiXCR on the PCR reads. The table lists some 25,000 distinct CDR3 sequences, 45% to 50% of them singletons. Treatment here: roughly 10-day PBMC culture with coronavirus spike peptide pools or control peptides (ViraFEST assay). Antigen specificity for these receptors is unknown. The sample was CD4+ T cells from blood, cultured in vitro. The receptors stem from a human donor who had recovered from COVID-19.

The V and J genes are TRBV7-2 and TRBJ2-2, with D perhaps TRBD2 (6 bases). This CDR3 is built from 16 residues. CDR1 SGHTA and CDR2 FQGNSA come from the germline V gene. Trimming removed 4 bases at V and 1 base at J, with 13 bases between. The CDR3 DNA reads as TGTGCCAGCAGCTCTCGGGACTCTAGGAACACCGGGGAGCTGTTTTTT. Translating gives CASSSRDSRNTGELFF. The variable domain in full, completed from reference TRBV7-2 and TRBJ2-2, reads GAGVSQSPSNKVTEKGKDVELRCDPISGHTALYWYRQSLGQGLEFLIYFQGNSAPDKSGLPSDRFSAERTGGSVSTLTIQRTQQEDSAVYLCASSSRDSRNTGELFFGEGSRLTVL.

The chain couples TRBV28 to TRBJ1-2, with 10 bases aligning to TRBD1. The V gene's germline CDR1 is MDHEN and CDR2 SYDVKM. The CDR3 covers 18 residues. V lost 4 bases and J lost 4; bases outside the gene matches: 15. The CDR3 sequence is CASSSGVVTGGWGYGYTF. In DNA, the CDR3 is TGTGCCAGCAGTTCCGGAGTCGTGACAGGGGGCTGGGGCTATGGCTACACCTTC.

The chain combines TRBV7-2 with TRBJ1-2; perhaps TRBD1 as D (6 bases). Germline CDR1 is SGHTA and CDR2 is FQGNSA. With 2 bases removed from V and 0 bases from J, the gap between germline ends came to 13 bases. This CDR3 region has 16 residues. This CDR3 is CASSLNTGPTNYGYTF. The CDR3 region has the DNA TGTGCCAGCAGCTTAAACACAGGGCCTACTAACTATGGCTACACCTTC.

V gene TRBV2 combines with J gene TRBJ1-5; D call uncertain. This CDR3 has 17 residues. V was trimmed by 0 bases and J by 6 bases, leaving 18 bases between them. Looked up from germline, CDR1 is SNHLY and CDR2 is FYNNEI. CDR3 sequence reads: CASSEASIGGYRQPQHF. CDR3 DNA sequence: TGTGCCAGCAGTGAAGCCTCGATAGGCGGTTACCGTCAGCCCCAGCATTTT. Based on the CDR3 plus reference TRBV2 and TRBJ1-5, the full variable domain is EPEVTQTPSHQVTQMGQEVILRCVPISNHLYFYWYRQILGQKVEFLVSFYNNEISEKSEIFDDQFSVERPDGSNFTLKIRSTKLEDSAMYFCASSEASIGGYRQPQHFGDGTRLSIL.

This clonotype was detected once. The chain links TRBV29-1 to TRBJ1-1, with D unresolved. Per the germline V gene, CDR1 is SQVTM and CDR2 is ANQGSEA. The CDR3 runs to 13 residues. V shed 4 bases and J shed 0 bases, with 9 bases lying between them. CDR3 sequence: CSVGDQVNTEAFF. The CDR3 region has the DNA TGCAGCGTTGGGGATCAGGTGAACACTGAAGCTTTCTTT.

DNA of the CDR3: TGTGCCATCAGTGAGTCTTTCTTTGACAGGAGGTGGGGGGAGACCCAGTACTTC. Amino acids: CAISESFFDRRWGETQYF. The V and J genes are TRBV10-3 and TRBJ2-5; TRBD1 might be the D (6 bases). CDR3 length: 18 amino acids. V was clipped by 0 bases and J by 5 bases, with 22 bases between them. Germline V CDR1 and CDR2: ENHRY, SYGVKD.

This clonotype was observed a handful of times. This chain connects TRBV20-1 to TRBJ1-6; D possibly corresponds to TRBD1 (6 bases). V lost 6 bases, J lost 0 bases, and 18 bases lay in between. Per germline, CDR1 DFQATT and CDR2 SNEGSKA (reference sequence). The CDR3 loop spans 17 amino acids. DNA of the CDR3: TGCAGTGCCGAAGACGACAGGAAGAGCTCCTATAATTCACCCCTCCACTTT. Translated: CSAEDDRKSSYNSPLHF.

V gene TRBV6-5 combines with J gene TRBJ2-7; TRBD1 matches 7 bases. The V segment lost 0 bases and the J segment 4 bases; nucleotides outside the gene matches: 3. Germline-derived CDR1 and CDR2 are MNHEY and SVGAGI. The CDR3 is made up of 14 amino acids. The CDR3 loop reads CASSYSRGQYEQYF. The CDR3 nucleotides are TGTGCCAGCAGTTACTCAAGGGGGCAATACGAGCAGTACTTC.

This sequence joins TRBV30 and TRBJ2-5, with D unresolved. The CDR3 spans 13 residues. V lost 0 bases and J 1 base, leaving 6 bases between the germline ends. In germline, CDR1 is GTSNPN, CDR2 SVGIG (reference sequence). The CDR3 is CAWSVRSQETQYF. The CDR3 DNA follows: TGTGCCTGGAGTGTACGCAGCCAAGAGACCCAGTACTTC.

The chain is built from TRBV6-1 and TRBJ1-1; 9 bases match TRBD1. Germline trimming cut 10 bases from V and 5 bases from J; bases unmatched to any gene: 8. The CDR3 covers 13 residues. Germline V CDR1 and CDR2: MNHNS, SASEGT. CDR3 loop: CAIHRGPGTEAFF. The CDR3 region has the DNA TGTGCCATTCACAGGGGGCCGGGAACTGAAGCTTTCTTT.

This chain uses TRBV19 with TRBJ2-5; 8 positions agree with TRBD1. This CDR3 comprises 13 residues. Germline V CDR1 and CDR2: LNHDA, SQIVND (reference sequence). V was clipped by 6 bases and J by 3 bases; unmatched bases: 3. For the CDR3, the DNA is TGTGCCAGTAGCAGACAGGGGAAAGAGACCCAGTACTTC. It yields the protein CASSRQGKETQYF.

The V and J genes are TRBV7-2 and TRBJ1-5; D is uncertain. Germline V gene sequence: CDR1 SGHTA, CDR2 FQGNSA. The CDR3 totals 16 residues. The V and J ends lost 1 base and 2 bases respectively, with 12 bases between them. CDR3 loop: CASSLVGREGNQPQHF. For the CDR3, the DNA is TGTGCCAGCAGCTTAGTTGGGAGGGAGGGCAATCAGCCCCAGCATTTT.

The V call is TRBV11-2, the J call TRBJ2-5; TRBD1 matches 8 bases. The CDR3 is made up of 15 amino acids. Germline V lookup: CDR1 SGHAT, CDR2 FQNNGV. After removal of 5 bases from V and 5 bases from J, the junction contained 10 bases not matched to a gene. CDR3 sequence (DNA): TGTGCCAGCAGCCGAAGGGGCAGGGGGCAGGAGACCCAGTACTTC. Translated, it gives CASSRRGRGQETQYF.

The chain couples TRBV7-2 to TRBJ2-5; either TRBD1 or TRBD2 may fit D (5 bases each). The V gene's germline CDR1 is SGHTA and CDR2 FQGNSA. The germline V and J ends were trimmed by 4 bases and 9 bases, with 21 bases remaining between them. This CDR3 is 15 amino acids long. CDR3 coding DNA: TGTGCCAGCAGCTCGAAGCCGGGACCCTATTCGCCCCAGTACTTC. Amino acids: CASSSKPGPYSPQYF.

The chain is built from TRBV20-1 and TRBJ1-1, with D unclear. Germline lookup yields CDR1 DFQATT and CDR2 SNEGSKA (reference sequence). With 0 bases removed from V and 2 bases from J, the gap between germline ends came to 13 bases. There are 15 residues in the CDR3. CDR3 sequence (DNA): TGCAGTGCTAGAGATTCGGAGGGAAGAAACACTGAAGCTTTCTTT. This sequence encodes CSARDSEGRNTEAFF.

The genes are TRBV7-2 and TRBJ2-2, with D perhaps matching TRBD2 (6 bases). There are 13 residues in the CDR3. The ends were cut back, 10 bases at V and 2 bases at J, with 11 bases in the middle. Per the germline V gene, CDR1 is SGHTA and CDR2 is FQGNSA. The DNA for the CDR3 is TGTGCCACGTCGACTAGTAACACCGGGGAGCTGTTTTTT. This gives the protein CATSTSNTGELFF.

The CDR3 region is CASSPRGGAFF. In nucleotides, the CDR3 is TGTGCCAGCAGCCCCAGGGGCGGGGCTTTCTTT. The genes are TRBV12-3 or TRBV12-4 and TRBJ1-1; tentatively, D is TRBD1 (6 bases). CDR3 length equals 11 residues. V was clipped by 6 bases and J by 11 bases, with 13 bases between them.

The gene calls are TRBV27 and TRBJ2-5; 7 positions match TRBD2. The CDR3 contains 17 residues. Germline V CDR1 and CDR2: MNHEY, SMNVEV (reference sequence). V was pared by 8 bases and J by 1 base, with 16 bases of the junction left unmatched. CDR3 DNA sequence: TGTGCCAGCCGTAAATGGCCCGGAGCGGGACCCCAAGAGACCCAGTACTTC. It encodes CASRKWPGAGPQETQYF.